The clone carrying this TCR beta chain appeared a few times. These data originate in a study of cytomegalovirus exposure and HLA in healthy donors. The CDR3 extends over 17 amino acids. The J segment lost 0 bases and the V segment lost 3 bases, leaving 10 bases of the junction unmatched. Germline V CDR1 and CDR2: MGHRA, YSYEKL. Clones were sequenced by immunoSEQ multiplex PCR, and TCRdb holds only the in-frame ones, with some missing. The sample yields under 200,000 clones, roughly 81% seen once. The chain links TRBV4-1 to TRBJ2-7; 8 positions agree with TRBD2. This TCR was sampled from a woman in her 30s in good health and CMV-seronegative. Material for sequencing was PBMCs. CDR3: CASSQAPRLAGSYEQYF. CDR3 DNA: TGCGCCAGCAGCCAGGCCCCGAGGCTAGCGGGCTCCTACGAGCAGTACTTC.